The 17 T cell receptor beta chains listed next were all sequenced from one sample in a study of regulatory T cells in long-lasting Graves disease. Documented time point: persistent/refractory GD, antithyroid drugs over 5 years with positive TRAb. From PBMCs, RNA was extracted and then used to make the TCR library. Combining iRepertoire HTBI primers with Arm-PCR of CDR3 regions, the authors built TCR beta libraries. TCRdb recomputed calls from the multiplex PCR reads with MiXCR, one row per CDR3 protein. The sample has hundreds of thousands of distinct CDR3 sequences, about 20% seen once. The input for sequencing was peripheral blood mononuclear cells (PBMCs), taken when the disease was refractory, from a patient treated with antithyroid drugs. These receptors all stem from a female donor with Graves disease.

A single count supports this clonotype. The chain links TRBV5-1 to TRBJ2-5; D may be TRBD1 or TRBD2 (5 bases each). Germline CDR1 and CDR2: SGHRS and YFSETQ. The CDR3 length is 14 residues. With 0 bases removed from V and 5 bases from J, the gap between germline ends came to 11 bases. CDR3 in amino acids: CASSLVLGTETQYF. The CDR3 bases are TGCGCCAGCAGCTTGGTCTTGGGGACCGAGACCCAGTACTTC.

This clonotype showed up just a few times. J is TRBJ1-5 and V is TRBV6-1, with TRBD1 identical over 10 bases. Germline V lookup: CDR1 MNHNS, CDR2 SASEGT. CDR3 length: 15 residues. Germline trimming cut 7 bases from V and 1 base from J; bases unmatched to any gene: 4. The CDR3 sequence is CASKRQGASNQPQHF. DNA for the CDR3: TGTGCCAGCAAGAGACAGGGGGCGAGCAATCAGCCCCAGCATTTT.

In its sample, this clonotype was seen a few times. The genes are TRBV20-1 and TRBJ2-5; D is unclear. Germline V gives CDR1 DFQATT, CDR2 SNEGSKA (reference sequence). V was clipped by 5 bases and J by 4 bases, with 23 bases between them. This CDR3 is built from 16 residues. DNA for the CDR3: TGCAGTGCTGACCAGCTCTTAGACTCGGCGATAGAGACCCAGTACTTC. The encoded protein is CSADQLLDSAIETQYF.

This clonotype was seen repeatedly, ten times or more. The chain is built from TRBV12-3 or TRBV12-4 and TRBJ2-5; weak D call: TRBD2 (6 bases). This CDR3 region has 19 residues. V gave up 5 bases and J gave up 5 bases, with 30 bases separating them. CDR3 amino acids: CASSDRDSPHPDEGETQYF. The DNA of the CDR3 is TGTGCCAGCAGTGACCGGGACTCTCCCCATCCTGATGAAGGGGAGACCCAGTACTTC.

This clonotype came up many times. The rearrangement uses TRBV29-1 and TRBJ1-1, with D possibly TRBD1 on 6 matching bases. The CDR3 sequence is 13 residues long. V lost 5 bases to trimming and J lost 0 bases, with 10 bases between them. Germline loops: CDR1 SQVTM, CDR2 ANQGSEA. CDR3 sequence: CSVTQGMNTEAFF. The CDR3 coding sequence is TGCAGCGTTACCCAGGGGATGAACACTGAAGCTTTCTTT.

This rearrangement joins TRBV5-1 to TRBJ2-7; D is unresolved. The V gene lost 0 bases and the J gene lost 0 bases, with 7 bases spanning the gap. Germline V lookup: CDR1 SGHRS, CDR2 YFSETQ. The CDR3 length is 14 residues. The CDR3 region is CASSLDVGSYEQYF. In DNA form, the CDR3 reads TGCGCCAGCAGCTTGGATGTGGGCTCCTACGAGCAGTACTTC. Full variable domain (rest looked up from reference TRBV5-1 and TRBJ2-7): KAGVTQTPRYLIKTRGQQVTLSCSPISGHRSVSWYQQTPGQGLQFLFEYFSETQRNKGNFPGRFSGRQFSNSRSEMNVSTLELGDSALYLCASSLDVGSYEQYFGPGTRLTVT.

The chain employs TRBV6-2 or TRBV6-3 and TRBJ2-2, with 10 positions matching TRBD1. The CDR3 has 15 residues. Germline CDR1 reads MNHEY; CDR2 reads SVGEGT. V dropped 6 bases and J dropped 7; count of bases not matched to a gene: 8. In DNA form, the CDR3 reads TGTGCCAGCAGGGGGACAGGGGCTTTCGGCGGGGAGCTGTTTTTT. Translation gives CASRGTGAFGGELFF.

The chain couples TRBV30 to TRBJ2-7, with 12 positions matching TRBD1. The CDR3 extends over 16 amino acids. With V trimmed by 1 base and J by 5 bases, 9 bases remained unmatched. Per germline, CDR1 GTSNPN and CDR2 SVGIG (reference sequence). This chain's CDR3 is CAWSALGTGGANEQYF. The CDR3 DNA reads TGTGCCTGGAGTGCCCTGGGGACAGGGGGCGCGAACGAGCAGTACTTC.

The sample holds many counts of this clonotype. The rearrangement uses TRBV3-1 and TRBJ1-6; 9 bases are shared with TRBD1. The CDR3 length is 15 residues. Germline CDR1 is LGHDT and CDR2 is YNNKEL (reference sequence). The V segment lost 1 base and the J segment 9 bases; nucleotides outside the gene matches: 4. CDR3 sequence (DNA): TGTGCCAGCAGCCAAGGGGACAGGGCCTCTTCACCCCTCCACTTT. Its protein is CASSQGDRASSPLHF.

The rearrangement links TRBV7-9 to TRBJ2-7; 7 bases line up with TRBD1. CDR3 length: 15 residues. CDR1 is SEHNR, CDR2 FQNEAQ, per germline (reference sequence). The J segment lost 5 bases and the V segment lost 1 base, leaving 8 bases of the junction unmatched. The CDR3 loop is CASSLVGQGTDEQYF. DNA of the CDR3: TGTGCCAGCAGCTTAGTTGGGCAGGGGACAGACGAGCAGTACTTC.

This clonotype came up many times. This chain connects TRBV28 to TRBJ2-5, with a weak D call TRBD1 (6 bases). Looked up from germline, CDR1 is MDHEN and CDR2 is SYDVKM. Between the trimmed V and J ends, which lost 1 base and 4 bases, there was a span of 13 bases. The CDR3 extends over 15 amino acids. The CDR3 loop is CASSLSGVRGETQYF. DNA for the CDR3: TGTGCCAGCAGTTTATCAGGGGTTAGAGGAGAGACCCAGTACTTC.

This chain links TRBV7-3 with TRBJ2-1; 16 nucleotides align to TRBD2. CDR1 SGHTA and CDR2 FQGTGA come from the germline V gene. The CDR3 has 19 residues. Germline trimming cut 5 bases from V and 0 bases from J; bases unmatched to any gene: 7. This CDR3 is CASSPGGLAGGPSYNEQFF. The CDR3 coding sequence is TGTGCCAGCAGCCCTGGGGGACTAGCGGGAGGGCCCTCCTACAATGAGCAGTTCTTC.

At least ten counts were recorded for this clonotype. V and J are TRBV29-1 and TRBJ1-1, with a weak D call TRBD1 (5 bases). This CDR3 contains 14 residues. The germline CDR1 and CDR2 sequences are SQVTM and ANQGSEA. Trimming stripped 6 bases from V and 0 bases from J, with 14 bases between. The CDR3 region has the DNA TGCAGCGTGCGGGGTAAGACAGTGAACACTGAAGCTTTCTTT. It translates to CSVRGKTVNTEAFF.

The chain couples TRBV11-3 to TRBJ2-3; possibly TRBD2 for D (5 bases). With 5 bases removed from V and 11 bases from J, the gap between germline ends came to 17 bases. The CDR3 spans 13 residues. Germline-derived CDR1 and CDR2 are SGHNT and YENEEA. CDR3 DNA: TGTGCCAGCAGCCCGGACTTGGGTCGGGAGCAGTATTTT. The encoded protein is CASSPDLGREQYF.

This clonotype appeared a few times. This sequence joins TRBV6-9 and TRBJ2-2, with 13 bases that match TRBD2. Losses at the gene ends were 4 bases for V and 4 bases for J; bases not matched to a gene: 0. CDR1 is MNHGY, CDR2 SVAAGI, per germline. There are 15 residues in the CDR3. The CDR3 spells CASSWTSGSTGELFF. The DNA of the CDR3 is TGTGCCAGCAGTTGGACTAGCGGGAGCACCGGGGAGCTGTTTTTT.

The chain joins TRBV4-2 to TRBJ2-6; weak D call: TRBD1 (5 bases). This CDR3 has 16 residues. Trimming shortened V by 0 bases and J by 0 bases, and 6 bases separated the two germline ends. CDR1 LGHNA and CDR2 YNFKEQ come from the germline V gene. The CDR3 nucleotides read TGTGCCAGCAGCCAAGATCAGGGCTCTGGGGCCAACGTCCTGACTTTC. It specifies CASSQDQGSGANVLTF.

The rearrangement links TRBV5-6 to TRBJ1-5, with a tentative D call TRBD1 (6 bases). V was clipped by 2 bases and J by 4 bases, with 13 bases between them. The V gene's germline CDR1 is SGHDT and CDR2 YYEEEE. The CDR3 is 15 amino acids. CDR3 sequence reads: CASSFSGALNQPQHF. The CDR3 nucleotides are TGTGCCAGCAGCTTCTCGGGGGCCCTTAATCAGCCCCAGCATTTT.